A single sample is the source of the 4 T cell receptor beta chains below, sequenced in a study of T cell clones after liver transplantation. TCRdb's table, derived via immunoSEQ multiplex PCR, lists solely in-frame clones and lacks some. The data show 65,000 to 80,000 clones, with around 80% seen just once and over 0.45% held by the top ten. The specimen was CD4+ T cells from blood, collected before liver transplant. The receptors come from a human donor who received a liver transplant.

J is TRBJ1-2 and V is TRBV5-1, with D unclear. The V gene's germline CDR1 is SGHRS and CDR2 YFSETQ. The CDR3 has 14 residues. Trimming took 0 bases from V and 4 from J, leaving 10 bases between them. CDR3 in amino acids: CASSLDNGVYGYTF. CDR3 coding DNA: TGCGCCAGCAGCTTGGACAACGGGGTCTATGGCTACACCTTC.

The V call is TRBV29-1, the J call TRBJ2-1; 8 nucleotides align to TRBD2. V was pared by 3 bases and J by 8 bases, with 6 bases of the junction left unmatched. The CDR3 length is 13 residues. CDR1 and CDR2 from the germline V gene are SQVTM and ANQGSEA. The CDR3 sequence: CSVDPSGSHEQFF. In DNA form, the CDR3 reads TGCAGCGTTGACCCAAGCGGGAGTCATGAGCAGTTCTTC.

This chain uses TRBV28 with TRBJ1-4, with 9 bases lining up with TRBD1. The germline CDR1 and CDR2 sequences are MDHEN and SYDVKM. Unmatched junction bases numbered 8, after V lost 4 bases and J lost 8 bases. The CDR3 loop spans 15 amino acids. The CDR3 DNA follows: TGTGCCAGCAGTTCCTGGGACAGGGAGGGCGAAAAACTGTTTTTT. Amino acids: CASSSWDREGEKLFF.

The table lists this clone with a few counts. V usage is TRBV19 and J usage is TRBJ2-7; TRBD1 aligns across 9 bases. Looked up from germline, CDR1 is LNHDA and CDR2 is SQIVND (reference sequence). CDR3 length: 13 amino acids. J gave up 4 bases and V 10 bases, and 8 bases lay outside the gene matches. CDR3 nucleotides: TGTGCCACGCAGGGACAGGGATGGTACGAGCAGTACTTC. Translation: CATQGQGWYEQYF.